Listed below are T cell receptor beta chains from one sample, sequenced in a study of blood T cell repertoires in COVID-19. Data came from immunoSEQ multiplex PCR; TCRdb stores just in-frame clones and leaves some out. Of about 170,000 clones in the sample, approximately 84% were seen once. The specimen was peripheral blood. Source of these receptors: a woman of 80 years or more with COVID-19, enrolled during active disease. CDR3s include the opening cysteine and the closing phenylalanine or tryptophan. The D gene is left open where the match is weak. The size entry is marked missing in some rows and otherwise reads once, few, many or a size class.

J gene: TRBJ2-5
D gene: .
clone size: .
V gene: TRBV5-1
CDR3 DNA: TGCGCCAGCAGCTTCACTAGCTGGTCGGAGACCCAGTACTTC
CDR3 protein: CASSFTSWSETQYF

J gene: TRBJ2-3
D gene: TRBD2
clone size: .
V gene: TRBV6-2/TRBV6-3
CDR3 DNA: TGTGCCAGCAGTTACTTAGCTAGCGGGGGCCTCACAGATACGCAGTATTTT
CDR3 protein: CASSYLASGGLTDTQYF

J gene: TRBJ2-3
D gene: TRBD2
clone size: .
V gene: TRBV11-2
CDR3 DNA: TGTGCCAGCAGACCGGGACTAAACACAGATACGCAGTATTTT
CDR3 protein: CASRPGLNTDTQYF

J gene: TRBJ2-2
D gene: .
clone size: .
V gene: TRBV28
CDR3 DNA: TGTGCCAGCAGTCCTCCGACTAGTTTTGGCGGGGAGCTGTTTTTT
CDR3 protein: CASSPPTSFGGELFF

J gene: TRBJ1-4
D gene: TRBD1
clone size: .
V gene: TRBV6-4
CDR3 DNA: TGTGCCAGCAGCCCCGGGACAGGGCTAACTAATGAAAAACTGTTTTTT
CDR3 protein: CASSPGTGLTNEKLFF

J gene: TRBJ2-5
D gene: TRBD2
clone size: .
V gene: TRBV7-3
CDR3 DNA: TGTGCCAGCAGCTTAAGATTGGCACTAGCGGGGTCGTGGGAGGAGACCCAGTACTTC
CDR3 protein: CASSLRLALAGSWEETQYF

J gene: TRBJ2-5
D gene: TRBD2
clone size: .
V gene: TRBV5-4
CDR3 DNA: TGTGCCAGCACCCTTAGCGGGACGCAAGAGACCCAGTACTTC
CDR3 protein: CASTLSGTQETQYF

J gene: TRBJ2-7
D gene: TRBD2
clone size: .
V gene: TRBV7-2
CDR3 DNA: TGTGCCAGCAGTCGGACTAGCGGGGGGTACTACGAGCAGTACTTC
CDR3 protein: CASSRTSGGYYEQYF

J gene: TRBJ1-4
D gene: .
clone size: once
V gene: TRBV5-8
CDR3 DNA: TGTGCCAGCAGCTTGGGAGGGATTGAAAAACTGTTTTTT
CDR3 protein: CASSLGGIEKLFF

J gene: TRBJ2-1
D gene: TRBD2
clone size: .
V gene: TRBV9
CDR3 DNA: TGTGCCAGCAGCTTCTCTAGCGGGGGGGCGTTGAATGAGCAGTTCTTC
CDR3 protein: CASSFSSGGALNEQFF

J gene: TRBJ2-3
D gene: .
clone size: .
V gene: TRBV18
CDR3 DNA: TGTGCCAGCTCACTAATTCGCGGAGATACGCAGTATTTT
CDR3 protein: CASSLIRGDTQYF

J gene: TRBJ2-1
D gene: TRBD2
clone size: .
V gene: TRBV9
CDR3 DNA: TGTGCCAGCAGCAGCCGGAGGGGCGGGGGGATGTACGAGCAGTTCTTC
CDR3 protein: CASSSRRGGGMYEQFF

J gene: TRBJ2-5
D gene: TRBD2
clone size: .
V gene: TRBV10-3
CDR3 DNA: TGTGCCATCAGTGAATTAGCGGGAGGGGGAGAGACCCAGTACTTC
CDR3 protein: CAISELAGGGETQYF

J gene: TRBJ2-3
D gene: TRBD2
clone size: .
V gene: TRBV27
CDR3 DNA: TGTGCCAGCAGTCGACTAGCGGGAAACACAGATACGCAGTATTTT
CDR3 protein: CASSRLAGNTDTQYF

J gene: TRBJ1-2
D gene: TRBD1
clone size: .
V gene: TRBV7-2
CDR3 DNA: TGTGCCAGCAGGTGGACAGGGGGCCGGATCGGCGGCTATGGCTACACCTTC
CDR3 protein: CASRWTGGRIGGYGYTF

J gene: TRBJ1-5
D gene: .
clone size: .
V gene: TRBV6-1
CDR3 DNA: TGTGCCAGCAGTGAAATCAGGGGCCTCCAGCCCCAGCATTTT
CDR3 protein: CASSEIRGLQPQHF

J gene: TRBJ2-1
D gene: .
clone size: .
V gene: TRBV18
CDR3 DNA: TGTGCCAGCTCACCACTTAGGGGGGGGGCCGACAATGAGCAGTTCTTC
CDR3 protein: CASSPLRGGADNEQFF

J gene: TRBJ2-7
D gene: TRBD2
clone size: .
V gene: TRBV4-2
CDR3 DNA: TGTGCCAGCAGCCGTACTAGCGGGGGGGCCTACGAGCAGTACTTC
CDR3 protein: CASSRTSGGAYEQYF

J gene: TRBJ2-1
D gene: .
clone size: .
V gene: TRBV30
CDR3 DNA: TGTGCTCGCCGGTTCTACAATGAGCAGTTCTTC
CDR3 protein: CARRFYNEQFF

J gene: TRBJ2-7
D gene: TRBD1
clone size: few
V gene: TRBV10-3
CDR3 DNA: TGTGCCATCAGTGAGAGACAGGGGGCTTGGTACGAGCAGTACTTC
CDR3 protein: CAISERQGAWYEQYF

J gene: TRBJ1-5
D gene: .
clone size: few
V gene: TRBV4-2
CDR3 DNA: TGTGCCAGCAGCCAAGAGGCGGGGCTTAGCAATCAGCCCCAGCATTTT
CDR3 protein: CASSQEAGLSNQPQHF

J gene: TRBJ2-7
D gene: .
clone size: many
V gene: TRBV4-1
CDR3 DNA: TGCGCCAGCAGCCAAGATCAGCTGAACGTCGGCGGGGTGTACGAGCAGTACTTC
CDR3 protein: CASSQDQLNVGGVYEQYF

J gene: TRBJ1-2
D gene: TRBD1
clone size: few
V gene: TRBV18
CDR3 DNA: TGTGCCAGCTCACCACTGGACAGGCCTGGGGGCTACACCTTC
CDR3 protein: CASSPLDRPGGYTF

J gene: TRBJ2-1
D gene: TRBD1
clone size: .
V gene: TRBV3-1/TRBV3-2
CDR3 DNA: TGTGCCAGCAGCCCGACAGGGGAAGGCTACAATGAGCAGTTCTTC
CDR3 protein: CASSPTGEGYNEQFF

J gene: TRBJ1-2
D gene: .
clone size: few
V gene: TRBV21-1
CDR3 DNA: TGTGCCAGCAGCGACAGGGGGGATGGCTACACCTTC
CDR3 protein: CASSDRGDGYTF

J gene: TRBJ2-1
D gene: .
clone size: .
V gene: TRBV5-8
CDR3 DNA: TGTGCCAGCAGCCCAGGACAGAGGAACAATGAGCAGTTCTTC
CDR3 protein: CASSPGQRNNEQFF

J gene: TRBJ1-6
D gene: .
clone size: once
V gene: TRBV6-6
CDR3 DNA: TGTGCCAGCAGTACCTTGGGGGGCTATAATTCACCCCTCCACTTT
CDR3 protein: CASSTLGGYNSPLHF

J gene: TRBJ2-1
D gene: .
clone size: .
V gene: TRBV4-3
CDR3 DNA: TGCGCCAGCAGCCAAGATGCGGGGCTTAGCTCCTACAATGAGCAGTTCTTC
CDR3 protein: CASSQDAGLSSYNEQFF

J gene: TRBJ1-1
D gene: .
clone size: .
V gene: TRBV10-3
CDR3 DNA: TGTGCCATCAGTGCGCGACAGGTACTCGGCACTGAAGCTTTCTTT
CDR3 protein: CAISARQVLGTEAFF

J gene: TRBJ1-4
D gene: .
clone size: .
V gene: TRBV7-9
CDR3 DNA: TGTGCCAGCAGCCAGCGACAGCTAGGGGCAACTAATGAAAAACTGTTTTTT
CDR3 protein: CASSQRQLGATNEKLFF

J gene: TRBJ2-3
D gene: .
clone size: .
V gene: TRBV6-2/TRBV6-3
CDR3 DNA: TGTGCCAGCAGTGCGGTCCCTCTTACGCAGTATTTT
CDR3 protein: CASSAVPLTQYF

J gene: TRBJ1-2
D gene: .
clone size: .
V gene: TRBV6-5
CDR3 DNA: TGTGCCAGCACTGGGTCTAGTGATGGCTACACCTTC
CDR3 protein: CASTGSSDGYTF

J gene: TRBJ2-3
D gene: .
clone size: .
V gene: TRBV12-3/TRBV12-4
CDR3 DNA: TGTGCCAGCAGTCCTGACTCGAATACGCAGTATTTT
CDR3 protein: CASSPDSNTQYF

J gene: TRBJ2-3
D gene: .
clone size: .
V gene: TRBV6-5
CDR3 DNA: TGTGCCAGCTTGAGCGGGGATACGCAGTATTTT
CDR3 protein: CASLSGDTQYF

J gene: TRBJ2-3
D gene: TRBD2
clone size: .
V gene: TRBV3-1/TRBV3-2
CDR3 DNA: TGTGCCAGCAGCCCGAGCGGGACCGGGGTAGATACGCAGTATTTT
CDR3 protein: CASSPSGTGVDTQYF

J gene: TRBJ1-2
D gene: TRBD1
clone size: .
V gene: TRBV7-3
CDR3 DNA: TGTGCCAGCAGCCTCGGACAGGGGGCGGCTGGCTACACCTTC
CDR3 protein: CASSLGQGAAGYTF

J gene: TRBJ2-1
D gene: .
clone size: .
V gene: TRBV11-2
CDR3 DNA: TGTGCCAGCAGCTTAGGGCTGTCCTACAATGAGCAGTTCTTC
CDR3 protein: CASSLGLSYNEQFF

J gene: TRBJ1-5
D gene: .
clone size: once
V gene: TRBV7-9
CDR3 DNA: TGTGCCAGCAGCTTAGAAGGAGGTGTTGGTCAGCCCCAGCATTTT
CDR3 protein: CASSLEGGVGQPQHF

J gene: TRBJ1-2
D gene: .
clone size: .
V gene: TRBV10-3
CDR3 DNA: TGTGCCATCAGACCTCAGGGCGGGACCTTCTATGGCTACACCTTC
CDR3 protein: CAIRPQGGTFYGYTF

J gene: TRBJ1-2
D gene: .
clone size: .
V gene: TRBV3-1/TRBV3-2
CDR3 DNA: TGTGCCAGCAGCCAAGCGGGCGGGAGTGGCTACACCTTC
CDR3 protein: CASSQAGGSGYTF

J gene: TRBJ2-3
D gene: TRBD2
clone size: few
V gene: TRBV5-1
CDR3 DNA: TGCGCCAGCGAGAGCGGGATTACAGATACGCAGTATTTT
CDR3 protein: CASESGITDTQYF

J gene: TRBJ1-1
D gene: TRBD1
clone size: .
V gene: TRBV2
CDR3 DNA: TGTGCCAGCAGTGAAACCTTGACAGGGTCAGCTTTCTTT
CDR3 protein: CASSETLTGSAFF

J gene: TRBJ2-3
D gene: TRBD2
clone size: once
V gene: TRBV11-3
CDR3 DNA: TGTGCCAGCAGCCGAGGGACTAGCGGACCTAGCACAGATACGCAGTATTTT
CDR3 protein: CASSRGTSGPSTDTQYF

J gene: TRBJ1-6
D gene: .
clone size: .
V gene: TRBV5-6
CDR3 DNA: TGTGCCAGCAGCTTGAGTCAGAAAAATTACTATAATTCACCCCTCCACTTT
CDR3 protein: CASSLSQKNYYNSPLHF

J gene: TRBJ1-5
D gene: .
clone size: .
V gene: TRBV6-5
CDR3 DNA: TGTGCCAGCAGCCTGGGCCTTAATCAGCCCCAGCATTTT
CDR3 protein: CASSLGLNQPQHF

J gene: TRBJ1-2
D gene: TRBD1
clone size: few
V gene: TRBV28
CDR3 DNA: TGTGCCAGCAGTGTGCCTACAGGGGGCAGGTATGGCTACACCTTC
CDR3 protein: CASSVPTGGRYGYTF

J gene: TRBJ1-1
D gene: .
clone size: few
V gene: TRBV11-3
CDR3 DNA: TGTGCCACCATTTCGGACAGAAGACTTAACACTGAAGCTTTCTTT
CDR3 protein: CATISDRRLNTEAFF

J gene: TRBJ2-7
D gene: TRBD2
clone size: .
V gene: TRBV2
CDR3 DNA: TGTGCCAGCAGCACCAACCTGGGACTAGCGGGAGAAAGGTCCTACGAGCAGTACTTC
CDR3 protein: CASSTNLGLAGERSYEQYF

J gene: TRBJ2-1
D gene: .
clone size: once
V gene: TRBV5-1
CDR3 DNA: TGCGCCAGCAGCTCACCGCACCGGGCCTACAATGAGCAGTTCTTC
CDR3 protein: CASSSPHRAYNEQFF

J gene: TRBJ2-2
D gene: .
clone size: .
V gene: TRBV3-1/TRBV3-2
CDR3 DNA: TGTGCCAGCAGCCAAGAGAGGGGGGGCACCGGGGAGCTGTTTTTT
CDR3 protein: CASSQERGGTGELFF

J gene: TRBJ1-6
D gene: TRBD1
clone size: .
V gene: TRBV3-1/TRBV3-2
CDR3 DNA: TGTGCCAGCAGCCCGGTCTACAGGGGTAATTCACCCCTCCACTTT
CDR3 protein: CASSPVYRGNSPLHF

J gene: TRBJ1-1
D gene: .
clone size: .
V gene: TRBV5-1
CDR3 DNA: TGCGCCAGCTATGCGAGTGCGGGGTGGAACACTGAAGCTTTCTTT
CDR3 protein: CASYASAGWNTEAFF

J gene: TRBJ2-5
D gene: .
clone size: few
V gene: TRBV18
CDR3 DNA: TGTGCCAGCTCACCACTTACAGGCTCTCAAGAGACCCAGTACTTC
CDR3 protein: CASSPLTGSQETQYF

J gene: TRBJ1-2
D gene: .
clone size: .
V gene: TRBV10-2
CDR3 DNA: TGCGCCAGCAGTAGACAGTACTACTATGGCTACACCTTC
CDR3 protein: CASSRQYYYGYTF

J gene: TRBJ2-3
D gene: .
clone size: .
V gene: TRBV10-3
CDR3 DNA: TGTGCCATCAGTGACCCCTCAGGGGAGGGGGGCACAGATACGCAGTATTTT
CDR3 protein: CAISDPSGEGGTDTQYF

J gene: TRBJ2-3
D gene: TRBD2
clone size: .
V gene: TRBV5-1
CDR3 DNA: TGCGCCAGCGGACCCGTAGCGGGAGATACAGATACGCAGTATTTT
CDR3 protein: CASGPVAGDTDTQYF

J gene: TRBJ1-2
D gene: .
clone size: .
V gene: TRBV19
CDR3 DNA: TGTGCCAGTAGTATGTCTTGGGAGATAAACTATGGCTACACCTTC
CDR3 protein: CASSMSWEINYGYTF

J gene: TRBJ2-5
D gene: TRBD1
clone size: .
V gene: TRBV5-5
CDR3 DNA: TGTGCCAGCAGCCCGGGACAGCTCCAAGAGACCCAGTACTTC
CDR3 protein: CASSPGQLQETQYF

J gene: TRBJ2-7
D gene: .
clone size: .
V gene: TRBV7-8
CDR3 DNA: TGTGCCAGCAGCCAGATCGGACAAGCCTACGAGCAGTACTTC
CDR3 protein: CASSQIGQAYEQYF

J gene: TRBJ2-2
D gene: TRBD2
clone size: .
V gene: TRBV5-1
CDR3 DNA: TGCGCCAGCAGCTCCTTAGCGGGGTCGGACACCGGGGAGCTGTTTTTT
CDR3 protein: CASSSLAGSDTGELFF